The 24 T cell receptor beta chains below come from one sample, sequenced in a study of cytomegalovirus exposure and HLA in healthy donors. The repertoire was sequenced with immunoSEQ multiplex PCR; TCRdb's copy has only in-frame clones and lacks some. The sample shows more than 20,000 clones, about 97% of them seen only once. The source material was PBMCs. The receptors were sampled from a man aged 30 to 39 in good health and CMV-seropositive.

The chain combines TRBV18 with TRBJ1-1; 7 nucleotides line up with TRBD1. Losses at the gene ends were 3 bases for V and 0 bases for J; bases not matched to a gene: 4. The CDR3 has 15 amino acids. The germline gives CDR1 KGHSH, CDR2 LQKENI. In DNA, the CDR3 is TGTGCCAGCTCACCCGCGGACAGGTTGAACACTGAAGCTTTCTTT. The encoded protein is CASSPADRLNTEAFF.

The chain recombines TRBV5-1 with TRBJ2-1; 7 bases match TRBD2. J was trimmed by 10 bases and V by 2 bases; bases with no gene match: 6. Germline V gene data show CDR1 as SGHRS and CDR2 as YFSETQ. The CDR3 sequence is 13 residues long. This CDR3 is CASSFTAGNEQFF. In nucleotides, the CDR3 is TGCGCCAGCAGCTTTACAGCGGGAAACGAGCAGTTCTTC.

This sequence joins TRBV5-4 and TRBJ2-7, with 7 nucleotides matching TRBD1. The CDR3 spans 14 residues. J was trimmed by 6 bases and V by 0 bases; bases with no gene match: 6. Germline V gives CDR1 SGHNT, CDR2 YYREEE (reference sequence). The CDR3 DNA reads TGTGCCAGCAGCTTGGAAGCGACAGGGCGCGAGCAGTACTTC. It encodes CASSLEATGREQYF.

The CDR3 loop is CASSPVDRGDDEAFF. The CDR3 DNA is TGTGCCAGCAGCCCGGTTGACAGGGGCGACGACGAAGCTTTCTTT. The chain combines TRBV28 with TRBJ1-1, with 8 positions matching TRBD1. V dropped 6 bases and J dropped 8; count of bases not matched to a gene: 14. Germline V gives CDR1 MDHEN, CDR2 SYDVKM. The CDR3 runs to 15 residues.

V is TRBV4-1 and J is TRBJ1-2; 7 bases are a match to TRBD1. After removal of 3 bases from V and 5 bases from J, the junction contained 12 bases not matched to a gene. Germline CDR1 MGHRA, CDR2 YSYEKL. The CDR3 is 16 residues long. CDR3 sequence reads: CASSQPREGARYGYTF. The CDR3 nucleotides read TGCGCCAGCAGCCAGCCCAGAGAGGGGGCGCGATATGGCTACACCTTC.

The chain has TRBV6-5 and TRBJ2-7; TRBD2 matches 10 bases. Germline V gene lookup returns CDR1 MNHEY and CDR2 SVGAGI. The V segment lost 6 bases and the J segment 2 bases; nucleotides outside the gene matches: 7. This CDR3 contains 15 residues. The chain's CDR3 is CASRYRTSGAYEQYF. The CDR3 DNA sequence: TGTGCCAGCAGATATCGGACTAGCGGAGCCTACGAGCAGTACTTC.

A word on this clone: At one end, the junction sequence differs from germline, possibly due to a read error. The V call is TRBV7-7, the J call TRBJ2-6; D is ambiguous. The germline gives CDR1 SSHAT, CDR2 FNYEAQ (reference sequence). This CDR3 spans 14 amino acids. The CDR3 DNA reads TGTGCTAGCAGCTTAGGAGCAGGGGCCAACGTCCTGACTTTC. It yields the protein CASSLGAGANVLTF.

V gene TRBV19 combines with J gene TRBJ2-5; 10 bases line up with TRBD2. Trimming took 5 bases from V and 5 from J; bases not matched to a gene: 8. CDR3 size: 15 residues. CDR1 is LNHDA and CDR2 is SQIVND in the germline V gene (reference sequence). The CDR3 DNA reads TGTGCCAGTAGTCAAGGCCTAGCGGGAGCCGAGACCCAGTACTTC. It translates to CASSQGLAGAETQYF.

The chain has TRBV9 and TRBJ2-7, with a weak D call TRBD1 (5 bases). With 4 bases removed from V and 6 bases from J, the gap between germline ends came to 8 bases. CDR3 length equals 11 residues. Germline values: CDR1 SGDLS, CDR2 YYNGEE. The CDR3: CASSRGGEQYF. CDR3 DNA: TGTGCCAGCAGCAGGGGCGGCGAGCAGTACTTC.

The chain recombines TRBV2 with TRBJ2-3, with D possibly matching TRBD2 (6 bases). The CDR3 sequence is 15 residues long. Trimming took 6 bases from V and 4 from J, leaving 17 bases between them. The V gene's germline CDR1 is SNHLY and CDR2 FYNNEI. CDR3 protein: CASRTSFRLADTQYF. The CDR3 DNA reads TGTGCCAGCAGAACTAGCTTCAGATTGGCAGATACGCAGTATTTT.

The chain combines TRBV27 with TRBJ1-4; a weak D match, TRBD1 (6 bases). CDR1 is MNHEY, CDR2 SMNVEV, per germline (reference sequence). V lost 3 bases and J lost 10, with 15 bases in between. The length of the CDR3 is 14 residues. The CDR3 region has the DNA TGTGCCAGCAGTTTGTCAGGGGTAGGGGGAAAACTGTTTTTT. Its protein is CASSLSGVGGKLFF.

This chain links TRBV6-1 with TRBJ1-3; 7 bases align to TRBD1. The ends lost 1 base at V and 5 bases at J; junction bases unmatched: 2. CDR1 and CDR2 from the germline V gene are MNHNS and SASEGT. The length of the CDR3 is 14 residues. The CDR3 loop is CASSEGDSRNTIYF. For the CDR3, the DNA is TGTGCCAGCAGTGAAGGGGACAGTAGAAACACCATATATTTT.

This rearrangement joins TRBV5-4 to TRBJ1-2; 7 bases align to TRBD1. The CDR3 totals 16 residues. Germline CDR1 is SGHNT and CDR2 is YYREEE (reference sequence). Trimming removed 4 bases from V and 5 bases from J; junction bases left unmatched: 14. In nucleotides, the CDR3 is TGTGCCAGCAGCCCTGACAGGGCGGGTTGGGTATATGGCTACACCTTC. It codes for CASSPDRAGWVYGYTF.

This chain links TRBV27 with TRBJ1-4, with 8 bases lining up with TRBD1. V trimming: 2 bases; J trimming: 5 bases; junction bases outside the gene matches: 4. The CDR3 runs 15 residues. CDR1 and CDR2 (germline): MNHEY, SMNVEV (reference sequence). CDR3 bases: TGTGCCAGCAGTTTAACCAGGGGGCGGAATGAAAAACTGTTTTTT. As protein: CASSLTRGRNEKLFF. Based on the CDR3 plus reference TRBV27 and TRBJ1-4, the full variable domain is EAQVTQNPRYLITVTGKKLTVTCSQNMNHEYMSWYRQDPGLGLRQIYYSMNVEVTDKGDVPEGYKVSRKEKRNFPLILESPSPNQTSLYFCASSLTRGRNEKLFFGSGTQLSVL.

The genes are TRBV29-1 and TRBJ2-7, with 10 bases identical to TRBD2. In germline, CDR1 is SQVTM, CDR2 ANQGSEA. CDR3 size: 13 residues. The trim removed 6 bases at V and 5 bases at J, leaving 7 bases unmatched. DNA of the CDR3: TGCAGCGTGGCAACGCTAGCGGGAGACGAGCAGTACTTC. It specifies CSVATLAGDEQYF.

The chain has TRBV28 and TRBJ2-5; 9 bases agree with TRBD1. Germline CDR1 reads MDHEN; CDR2 reads SYDVKM. V shed 4 bases and J 2 bases; nucleotides not matched to a gene: 5. This CDR3 spans 15 amino acids. Here the CDR3 DNA reads TGTGCCAGCAGTTGGGGGACAGGGCCACAAGAGACCCAGTACTTC. This gives the protein CASSWGTGPQETQYF.

This chain links TRBV4-3 with TRBJ1-3; tentative D call: TRBD1 (5 bases). Germline CDR1 reads LGHNA; CDR2 reads YSLEER. CDR3 length: 14 amino acids. V was clipped by 0 bases and J by 10 bases, with 13 bases between them. The CDR3 protein is CASSQEVGRGTIYF. The CDR3 nucleotides are TGCGCCAGCAGCCAAGAGGTGGGACGGGGGACCATATATTTT.

V and J are TRBV25-1 and TRBJ1-1; 11 bases match TRBD1. J gave up 8 bases and V 1 base, and 6 bases lay outside the gene matches. This CDR3 spans 15 amino acids. Per the germline V gene, CDR1 is MGHDK and CDR2 is SYGVNS. CDR3 bases: TGTGCCAGCAGTGAATTAGGGACAGGGGGGTGGGAAGCTTTCTTT. Translating gives CASSELGTGGWEAFF. Drawing the rest from reference TRBV25-1 and TRBJ1-1, the complete variable domain is EADIYQTPRYLVIGTGKKITLECSQTMGHDKMYWYQQDPGMELHLIHYSYGVNSTEKGDLSSESTVSRIRTEHFPLTLESARPSHTSQYLCASSELGTGGWEAFFGQGTRLTVV.

V gene TRBV15 combines with J gene TRBJ2-1; 7 positions match TRBD1. The CDR3 extends over 16 amino acids. Germline V lookup: CDR1 LNHNV, CDR2 YYDKDF (reference sequence). Unmatched junction bases numbered 10, after V lost 1 base and J lost 7 bases. The CDR3 loop reads CATSRGGPGTENEQFF. CDR3 nucleotide sequence: TGTGCCACCAGCAGAGGAGGGCCTGGGACAGAGAATGAGCAGTTCTTC.

The genes are TRBV9 and TRBJ2-1; TRBD2 aligns across 7 bases. The CDR3 extends over 15 amino acids. J was trimmed by 9 bases and V by 3 bases; bases with no gene match: 12. Germline values: CDR1 SGDLS, CDR2 YYNGEE. CDR3: CASSEAGRETSEQFF. In nucleotides, the CDR3 is TGTGCCAGCAGCGAAGCGGGGCGCGAGACAAGTGAGCAGTTCTTC.

This chain uses TRBV6-4 with TRBJ2-3; D not certain. Germline V CDR1 and CDR2: MRHNA, SNTAGT. Trimming took off 3 bases at V and 2 bases at J, with 15 bases between the two ends. CDR3 length: 16 residues. The CDR3 nucleotides read TGTGCCAGCAGTGAAGACTTCGCCAAGCCCACAGATACGCAGTATTTT. Protein: CASSEDFAKPTDTQYF.

This chain uses TRBV27 with TRBJ2-1, with 10 bases lining up with TRBD2. J gave up 7 bases and V 7 bases, and 10 bases lay outside the gene matches. The CDR3 is 15 amino acids. From germline, CDR1 is MNHEY and CDR2 SMNVEV (reference sequence). The CDR3: CASNQLAGGGNEQFF. In DNA, the CDR3 is TGTGCCAGCAACCAATTAGCGGGAGGAGGGAATGAGCAGTTCTTC.

The chain joins TRBV7-9 to TRBJ1-2; TRBD1 matches 10 bases. Germline V lookup: CDR1 SEHNR, CDR2 FQNEAQ (reference sequence). The CDR3 spans 16 residues. J lost 4 bases, V lost 4 bases, and 9 bases had no gene match. CDR3 in amino acids: CASSSPRQGAGYGYTF. CDR3 DNA: TGTGCCAGCAGCTCCCCTCGACAGGGGGCGGGCTATGGCTACACCTTC.

This sequence joins TRBV4-1 and TRBJ2-1; 11 positions agree with TRBD2. CDR3 length equals 15 residues. The V gene end was trimmed by 1 base and the J gene end by 7 bases; junction bases not matched to a gene: 3. CDR1 and CDR2 (germline): MGHRA, YSYEKL. For the CDR3, the DNA is TGCGCCAGCAGCCAAGTACTAGCGGGAGTTAATGAGCAGTTCTTC. This sequence encodes CASSQVLAGVNEQFF.